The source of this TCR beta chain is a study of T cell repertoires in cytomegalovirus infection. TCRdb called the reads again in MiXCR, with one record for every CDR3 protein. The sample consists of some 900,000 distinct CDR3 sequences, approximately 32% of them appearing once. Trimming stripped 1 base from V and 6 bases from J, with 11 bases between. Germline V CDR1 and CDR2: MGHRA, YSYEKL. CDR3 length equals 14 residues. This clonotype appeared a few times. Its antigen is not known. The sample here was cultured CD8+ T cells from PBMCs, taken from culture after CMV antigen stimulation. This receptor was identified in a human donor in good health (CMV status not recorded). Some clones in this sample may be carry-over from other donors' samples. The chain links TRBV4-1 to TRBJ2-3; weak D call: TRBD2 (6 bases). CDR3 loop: CASSQASGSDTQYF. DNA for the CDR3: TGCGCCAGCAGCCAAGCCAGCGGGTCTGATACGCAGTATTTT.